The clone carrying this T cell receptor beta chain was seen only a few times. This CDR3 contains 13 residues. V was shortened by 6 bases and J by 7 bases, with 13 bases between the two germline ends. This record belongs to a study of T cells in localized non-small cell lung cancer. Assay used: immunoSEQ multiplex PCR; TCRdb lists only in-frame clones, some missing. The sample yields over 5,500 clones, 35% to 50% seen once. The chain recombines TRBV23-1 with TRBJ1-5; maybe TRBD1 (6 bases). TRBV23-1 is annotated as an ORF whose role is uncertain. Sequenced here: lung tumor tissue, sampled before any cancer treatment. The TCR originated in a woman aged 35 to 69 with stage II squamous cell lung carcinoma. The CDR3 nucleotides read TGCGCCAGCAGCTTGGAGGGGGACCAGCCCCAGCATTTT. Protein product: CASSLEGDQPQHF.